The 8 T cell receptor beta chains listed next were all sequenced from one sample in a study of breast tumors, draining lymph nodes, adjacent tissues. Samples came from axillary lymph nodes draining the breast cancer. TCRdb called the multiplex PCR reads again in MiXCR, with one record for every CDR3 protein. This sample has some 130,000 distinct CDR3 sequences, with 20% to 25% found just once. Sample: axillary lymph node tissue. The receptors derive from a female donor with breast cancer. Some clones in this sample may be carry-over from other donors' samples.

This clonotype was picked up many times. V gene TRBV4-2 combines with J gene TRBJ2-1; no definite D call. V was pared by 0 bases and J by 3 bases, with 9 bases between. Germline CDR1 reads LGHNA; CDR2 reads YNFKEQ. This CDR3 has 15 amino acids. CDR3 DNA: TGTGCCAGCAGCCAAGATAAGCGCCTCTACAATGAGCAGTTCTTC. Amino acid sequence: CASSQDKRLYNEQFF.

On this clonotype: With a much larger clone just one base away, this may be a read error. V usage is TRBV3-1 and J usage is TRBJ2-5; 7 nucleotides align to TRBD2. J was trimmed by 5 bases and V by 4 bases; bases with no gene match: 13. CDR1 and CDR2 from the germline V gene are LGHDT and YNNKEL (reference sequence). The length of the CDR3 is 16 residues. The CDR3: CASSLDGKTSRETQYF. The CDR3 bases are TGTGCCAGCAGCCTTGACGGGAAGACTAGCCGGGAGACCCAGTACTTC.

This clonotype has a count of ten or more. The rearrangement uses TRBV20-1 and TRBJ2-3; D uncertain. Germline CDR1 is DFQATT and CDR2 is SNEGSKA (reference sequence). The CDR3 is 12 amino acids. Trimming stripped 4 bases from V and 0 bases from J, with 5 bases between. CDR3: CSAKTSTDTQYF. The CDR3 DNA sequence: TGCAGTGCTAAGACTAGCACAGATACGCAGTATTTT.

Notes on this clonotype: This could be a read error, since a much larger clone is one nucleotide away. The chain recombines TRBV11-3 with TRBJ2-1; 10 nucleotides match TRBD1. The germline CDR1 and CDR2 sequences are SGHNT and YENEEA. Trimming removed 4 bases from V and 0 bases from J; junction bases left unmatched: 3. This CDR3 has 16 residues. The CDR3 loop is CASSSRDRGSYNEQFF. The CDR3 bases are TGTGCCAGCAGCTCCCGGGACAGGGGCTCCTACAATGAGCAGTTCTTC.

This clonotype was observed many times. This sequence joins TRBV20-1 and TRBJ2-7, with a weak D call TRBD2 (6 bases). In germline, CDR1 is DFQATT, CDR2 SNEGSKA (reference sequence). The CDR3 covers 12 residues. Trimming cost V 3 bases and J 6 bases, with 12 bases left between them. The CDR3 here is CSASGTPSEQYF. CDR3 sequence (DNA): TGCAGTGCTAGTGGGACTCCCTCCGAGCAGTACTTC.

This clonotype was detected a few times. The chain has TRBV30 and TRBJ2-5; maybe TRBD1 (7 bases). The CDR3 is 13 amino acids. Germline CDR1 GTSNPN, CDR2 SVGIG (reference sequence). V was shortened by 3 bases and J by 5 bases, with 13 bases between the two germline ends. This chain's CDR3 is CAWSGQGGETQYF. Written as DNA, the CDR3 is TGTGCCTGGAGCGGGCAGGGGGGCGAGACCCAGTACTTC.

This CDR3 reads CASSLGAGGPAKNIQYF. CDR3 nucleotide sequence: TGTGCCAGCAGCTTAGGAGCGGGAGGTCCCGCCAAAAACATTCAGTACTTC. This sequence joins TRBV7-2 and TRBJ2-4; 9 positions match TRBD2. The CDR3 has 17 residues. In germline, CDR1 is SGHTA, CDR2 FQGNSA. The V and J ends lost 1 base and 1 base, in that order; junction bases with no gene match: 5.

This clonotype was picked up many times. The V and J genes are TRBV7-6 and TRBJ2-3; D uncertain. The CDR3 has 13 residues. With 7 bases removed from V and 3 bases from J, the gap between germline ends came to 11 bases. Germline-derived CDR1 and CDR2 are SGHVS and FNYEAQ. The CDR3 loop reads CASNDGYTDTQYF. CDR3 nucleotides: TGTGCCAGCAACGACGGGTATACAGATACGCAGTATTTT.